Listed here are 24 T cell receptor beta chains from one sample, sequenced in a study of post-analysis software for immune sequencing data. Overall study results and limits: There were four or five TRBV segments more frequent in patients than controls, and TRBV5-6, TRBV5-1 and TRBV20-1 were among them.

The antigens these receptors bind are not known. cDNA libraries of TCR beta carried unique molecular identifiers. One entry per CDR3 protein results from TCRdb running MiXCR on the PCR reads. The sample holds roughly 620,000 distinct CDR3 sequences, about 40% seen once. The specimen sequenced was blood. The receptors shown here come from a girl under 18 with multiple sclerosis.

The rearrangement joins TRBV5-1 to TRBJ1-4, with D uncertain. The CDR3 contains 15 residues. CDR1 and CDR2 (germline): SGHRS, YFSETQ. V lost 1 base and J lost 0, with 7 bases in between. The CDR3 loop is CASSLWSATNEKLFF. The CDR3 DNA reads TGCGCCAGCAGCTTGTGGTCCGCAACTAATGAAAAACTGTTTTTT.

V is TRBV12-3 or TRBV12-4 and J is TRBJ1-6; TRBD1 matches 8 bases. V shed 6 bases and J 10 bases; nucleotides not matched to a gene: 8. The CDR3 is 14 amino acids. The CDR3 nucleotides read TGTGCCAGCAGACTCGGACAGGGAGGCTCACCCCTCCACTTT. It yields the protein CASRLGQGGSPLHF.

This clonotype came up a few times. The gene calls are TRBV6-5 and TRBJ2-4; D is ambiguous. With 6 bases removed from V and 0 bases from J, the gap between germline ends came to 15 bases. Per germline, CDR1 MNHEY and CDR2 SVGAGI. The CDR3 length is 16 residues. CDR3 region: CASRDGGPIAKNIQYF. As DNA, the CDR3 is TGTGCCAGCAGGGATGGCGGACCTATAGCCAAAAACATTCAGTACTTC.

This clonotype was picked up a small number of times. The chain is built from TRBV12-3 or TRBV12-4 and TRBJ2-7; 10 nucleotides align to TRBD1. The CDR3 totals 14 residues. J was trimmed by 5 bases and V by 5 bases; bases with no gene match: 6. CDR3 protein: CASSPGQGLNEQYF. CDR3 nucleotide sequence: TGTGCCAGCAGTCCGGGACAGGGGCTGAACGAGCAGTACTTC.

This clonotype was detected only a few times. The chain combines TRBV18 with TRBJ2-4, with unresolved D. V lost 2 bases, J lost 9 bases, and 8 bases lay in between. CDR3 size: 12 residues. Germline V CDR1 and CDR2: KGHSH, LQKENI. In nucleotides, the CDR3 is TGTGCCAGCTCACCAAGTGGCGGCATTCAGTACTTC. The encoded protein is CASSPSGGIQYF.

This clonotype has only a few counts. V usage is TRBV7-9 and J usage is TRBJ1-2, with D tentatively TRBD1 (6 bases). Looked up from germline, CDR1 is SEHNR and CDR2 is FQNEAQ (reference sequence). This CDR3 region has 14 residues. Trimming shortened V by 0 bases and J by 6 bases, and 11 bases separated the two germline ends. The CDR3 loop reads CASSLATGWDGYTF. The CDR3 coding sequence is TGTGCCAGCAGCTTAGCAACAGGGTGGGATGGCTACACCTTC.

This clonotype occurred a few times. In DNA form, the CDR3 reads TGTGCCAGCTCGGACAGGGCCACTGAAGCTTTCTTT. Amino acid sequence: CASSDRATEAFF. V and J are TRBV3-1 and TRBJ1-1, with 8 positions matching TRBD1. This CDR3 contains 12 residues. V lost 8 bases and J lost 4; bases outside the gene matches: 3. Germline V gene lookup returns CDR1 LGHDT and CDR2 YNNKEL (reference sequence).

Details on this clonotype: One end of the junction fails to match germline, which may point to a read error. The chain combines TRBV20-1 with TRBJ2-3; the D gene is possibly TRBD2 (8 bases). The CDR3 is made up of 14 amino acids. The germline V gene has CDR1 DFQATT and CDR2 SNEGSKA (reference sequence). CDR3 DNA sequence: TGCAGTGCTAGAGTCCAGCGGGGGACAGATTCGCAGTATTTT. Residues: CSARVQRGTDSQYF.

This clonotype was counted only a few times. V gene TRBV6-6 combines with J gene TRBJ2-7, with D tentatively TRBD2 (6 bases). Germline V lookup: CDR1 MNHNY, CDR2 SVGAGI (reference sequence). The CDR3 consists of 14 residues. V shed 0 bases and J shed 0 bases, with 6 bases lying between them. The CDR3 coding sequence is TGTGCCAGCAGTTACTCGACTAGCTCCTACGAGCAGTACTTC. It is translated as CASSYSTSSYEQYF.

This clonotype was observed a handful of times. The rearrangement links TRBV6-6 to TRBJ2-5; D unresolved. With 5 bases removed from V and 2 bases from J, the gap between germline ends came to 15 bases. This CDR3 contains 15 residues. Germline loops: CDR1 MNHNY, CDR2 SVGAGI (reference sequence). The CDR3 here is CASSPLEKGQETQYF. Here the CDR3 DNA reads TGTGCCAGCAGTCCCCTAGAGAAGGGACAAGAGACCCAGTACTTC.

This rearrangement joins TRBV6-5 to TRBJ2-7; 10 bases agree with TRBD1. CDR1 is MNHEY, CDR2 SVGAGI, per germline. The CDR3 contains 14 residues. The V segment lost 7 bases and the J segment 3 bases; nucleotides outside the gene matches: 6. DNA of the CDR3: TGTGCCAGCAAGGAAGGGACAGGGGACTACGAGCAGTACTTC. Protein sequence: CASKEGTGDYEQYF.

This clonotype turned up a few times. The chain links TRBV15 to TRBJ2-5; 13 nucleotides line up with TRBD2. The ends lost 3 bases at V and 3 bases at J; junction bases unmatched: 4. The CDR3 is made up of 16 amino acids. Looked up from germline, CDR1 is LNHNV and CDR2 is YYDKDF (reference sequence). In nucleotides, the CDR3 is TGTGCCACCAGCAGTTACGGGACTAGCGGGGAAGAGACCCAGTACTTC. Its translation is CATSSYGTSGEETQYF.

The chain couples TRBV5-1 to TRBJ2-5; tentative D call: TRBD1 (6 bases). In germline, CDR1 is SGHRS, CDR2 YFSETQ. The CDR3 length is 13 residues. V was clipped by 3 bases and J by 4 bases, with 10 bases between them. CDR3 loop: CASSSHRAETQYF. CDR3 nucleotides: TGCGCCAGCAGCTCGCACAGGGCAGAGACCCAGTACTTC.

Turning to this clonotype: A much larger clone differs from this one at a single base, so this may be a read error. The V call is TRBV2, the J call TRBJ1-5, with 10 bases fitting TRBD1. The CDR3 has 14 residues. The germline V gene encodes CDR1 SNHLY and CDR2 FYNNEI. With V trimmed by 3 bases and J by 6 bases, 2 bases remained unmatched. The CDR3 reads CASSDRTGGQPQHF. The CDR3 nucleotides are TGTGCCAGCAGTGACCGGACAGGGGGTCAGCCCCAGCATTTT.

CDR3 loop: CASSWTEKYEQYF. The CDR3 nucleotides read TGTGCCAGCAGTTGGACAGAGAAATACGAGCAGTACTTC. This chain links TRBV12-3 or TRBV12-4 with TRBJ2-7; a possible D gene is TRBD1 (6 bases). This CDR3 contains 13 residues. Trimming pared 4 bases from V and 4 bases from J, leaving 11 bases between.

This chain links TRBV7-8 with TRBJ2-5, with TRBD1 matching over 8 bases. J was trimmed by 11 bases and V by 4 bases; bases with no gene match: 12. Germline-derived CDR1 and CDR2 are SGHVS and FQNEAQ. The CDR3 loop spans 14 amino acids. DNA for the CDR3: TGTGCCAGCAGCTCCCGGGACAGGAGAGAACAGCAGTACTTC. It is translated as CASSSRDRREQQYF.

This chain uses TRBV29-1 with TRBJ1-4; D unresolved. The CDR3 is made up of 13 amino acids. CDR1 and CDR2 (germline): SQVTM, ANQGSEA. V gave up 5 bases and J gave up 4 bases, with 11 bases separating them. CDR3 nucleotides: TGCAGCGTTCGAGGAAGACTTAATGAAAAACTGTTTTTT. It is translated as CSVRGRLNEKLFF.

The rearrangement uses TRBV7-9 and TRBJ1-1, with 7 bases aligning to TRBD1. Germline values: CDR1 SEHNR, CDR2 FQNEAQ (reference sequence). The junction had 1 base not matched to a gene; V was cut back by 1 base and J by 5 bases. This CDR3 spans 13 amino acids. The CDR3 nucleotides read TGTGCCAGCAGCTTAGGGACAGGTACTGAAGCTTTCTTT. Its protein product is CASSLGTGTEAFF.

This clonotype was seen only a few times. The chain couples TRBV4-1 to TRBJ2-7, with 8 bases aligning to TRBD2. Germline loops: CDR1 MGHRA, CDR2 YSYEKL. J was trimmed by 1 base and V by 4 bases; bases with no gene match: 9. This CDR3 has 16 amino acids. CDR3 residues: CASSRDSGELSYEQYF. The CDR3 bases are TGCGCCAGCAGCCGCGATAGCGGGGAGCTTTCCTACGAGCAGTACTTC.

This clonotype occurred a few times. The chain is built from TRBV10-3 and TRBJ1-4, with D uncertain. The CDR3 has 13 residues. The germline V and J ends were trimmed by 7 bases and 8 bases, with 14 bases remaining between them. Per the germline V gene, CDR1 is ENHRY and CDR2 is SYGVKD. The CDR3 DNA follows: TGTGCCATCACGGCAGAGGGTAGGGAAAAACTGTTTTTT. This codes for CAITAEGREKLFF.

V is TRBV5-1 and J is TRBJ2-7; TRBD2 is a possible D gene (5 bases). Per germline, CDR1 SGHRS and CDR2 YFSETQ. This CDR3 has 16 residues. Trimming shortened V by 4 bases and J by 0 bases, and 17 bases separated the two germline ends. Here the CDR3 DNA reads TGCGCCAGCAGCCCGCGGACGACGGGGAGCTCCTACGAGCAGTACTTC. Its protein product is CASSPRTTGSSYEQYF.

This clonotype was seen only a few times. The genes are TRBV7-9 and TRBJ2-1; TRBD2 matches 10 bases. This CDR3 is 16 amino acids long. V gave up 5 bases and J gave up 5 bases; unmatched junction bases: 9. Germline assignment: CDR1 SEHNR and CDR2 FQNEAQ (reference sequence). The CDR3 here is CASSPRLAGADNEQFF. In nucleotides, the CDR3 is TGTGCCAGCAGCCCCCGGCTAGCGGGGGCCGACAATGAGCAGTTCTTC.

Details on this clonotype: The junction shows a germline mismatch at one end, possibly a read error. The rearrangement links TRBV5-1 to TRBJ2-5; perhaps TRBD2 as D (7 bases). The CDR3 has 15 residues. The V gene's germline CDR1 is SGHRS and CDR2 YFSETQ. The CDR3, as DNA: TGCGCCGGCAGCTTCTTCGCCAGGGGAGGGGAGACCCAGTACTTC. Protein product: CAGSFFARGGETQYF.

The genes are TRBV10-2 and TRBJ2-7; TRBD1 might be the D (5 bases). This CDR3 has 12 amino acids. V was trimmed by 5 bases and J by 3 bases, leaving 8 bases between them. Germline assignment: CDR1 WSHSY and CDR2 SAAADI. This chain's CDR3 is CASSTRVYEQYF. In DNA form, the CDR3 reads TGCGCCAGCAGTACCAGGGTCTACGAGCAGTACTTC.